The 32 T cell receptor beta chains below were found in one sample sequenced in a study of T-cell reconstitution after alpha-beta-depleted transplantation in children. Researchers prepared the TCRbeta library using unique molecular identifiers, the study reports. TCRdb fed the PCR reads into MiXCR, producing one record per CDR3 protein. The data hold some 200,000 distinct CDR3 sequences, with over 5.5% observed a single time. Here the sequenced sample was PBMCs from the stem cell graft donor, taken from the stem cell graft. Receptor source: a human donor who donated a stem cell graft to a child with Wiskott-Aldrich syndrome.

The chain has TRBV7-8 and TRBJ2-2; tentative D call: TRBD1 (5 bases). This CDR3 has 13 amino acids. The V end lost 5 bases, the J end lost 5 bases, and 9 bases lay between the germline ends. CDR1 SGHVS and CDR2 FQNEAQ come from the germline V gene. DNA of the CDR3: TGTGCCAGCAGCGGCAGGGTTACCGGGGAGCTGTTTTTT. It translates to CASSGRVTGELFF.

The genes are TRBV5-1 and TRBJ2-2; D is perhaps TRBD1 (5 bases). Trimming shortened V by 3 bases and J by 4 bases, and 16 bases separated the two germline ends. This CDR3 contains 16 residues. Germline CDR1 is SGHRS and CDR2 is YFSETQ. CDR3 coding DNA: TGCGCCAGCAGCTCCGTTCCGCAGGGAATCACCGGGGAGCTGTTTTTT. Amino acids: CASSSVPQGITGELFF.

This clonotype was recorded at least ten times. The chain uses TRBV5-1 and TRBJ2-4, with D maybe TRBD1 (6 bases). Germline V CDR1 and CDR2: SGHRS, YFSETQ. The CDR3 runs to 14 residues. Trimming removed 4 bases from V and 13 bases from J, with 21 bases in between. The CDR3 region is CASSEITRDTHQYF. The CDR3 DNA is TGCGCCAGCAGCGAGATTACGAGGGACACCCACCAGTACTTC.

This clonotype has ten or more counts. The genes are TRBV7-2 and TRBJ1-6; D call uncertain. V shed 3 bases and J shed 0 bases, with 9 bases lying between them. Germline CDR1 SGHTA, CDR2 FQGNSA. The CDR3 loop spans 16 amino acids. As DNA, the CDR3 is TGTGCCAGCAGCTTTCGTCGTAGCTCCTATAATTCACCCCTCCACTTT. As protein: CASSFRRSSYNSPLHF.

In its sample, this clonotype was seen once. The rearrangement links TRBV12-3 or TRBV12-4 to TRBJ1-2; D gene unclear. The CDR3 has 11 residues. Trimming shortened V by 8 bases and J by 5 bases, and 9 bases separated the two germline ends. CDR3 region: CASFDTYGYTF. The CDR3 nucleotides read TGTGCCAGCTTTGACACGTATGGCTACACCTTC.

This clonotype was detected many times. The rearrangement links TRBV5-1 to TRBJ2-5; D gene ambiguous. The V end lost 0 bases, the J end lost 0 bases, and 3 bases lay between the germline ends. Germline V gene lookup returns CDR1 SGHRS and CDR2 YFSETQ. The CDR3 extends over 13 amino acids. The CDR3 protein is CASSLENQETQYF. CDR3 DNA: TGCGCCAGCAGCTTGGAGAACCAAGAGACCCAGTACTTC. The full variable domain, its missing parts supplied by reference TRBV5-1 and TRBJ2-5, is KAGVTQTPRYLIKTRGQQVTLSCSPISGHRSVSWYQQTPGQGLQFLFEYFSETQRNKGNFPGRFSGRQFSNSRSEMNVSTLELGDSALYLCASSLENQETQYFGPGTRLLVL.

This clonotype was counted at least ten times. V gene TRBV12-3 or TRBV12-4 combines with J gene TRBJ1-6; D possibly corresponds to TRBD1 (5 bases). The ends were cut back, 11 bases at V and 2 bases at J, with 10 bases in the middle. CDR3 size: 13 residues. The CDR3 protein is CAEGPAYNSPLHF. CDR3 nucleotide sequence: TGTGCCGAGGGGCCAGCCTATAATTCACCCCTCCACTTT.

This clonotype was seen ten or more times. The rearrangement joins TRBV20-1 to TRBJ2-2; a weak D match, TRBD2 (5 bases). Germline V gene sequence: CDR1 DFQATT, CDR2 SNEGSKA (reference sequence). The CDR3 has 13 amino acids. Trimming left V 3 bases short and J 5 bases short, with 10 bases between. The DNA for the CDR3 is TGCAGTGCTAGCTTACTAGTTACCGGGGAGCTGTTTTTT. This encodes CSASLLVTGELFF.

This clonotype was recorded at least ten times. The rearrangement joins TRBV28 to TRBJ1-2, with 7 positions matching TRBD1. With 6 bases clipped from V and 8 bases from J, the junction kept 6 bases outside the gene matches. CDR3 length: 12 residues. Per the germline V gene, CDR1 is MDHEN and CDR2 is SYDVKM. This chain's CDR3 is CASSDREGGYTF. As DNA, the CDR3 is TGTGCCAGCAGCGACAGGGAGGGCGGCTACACCTTC.

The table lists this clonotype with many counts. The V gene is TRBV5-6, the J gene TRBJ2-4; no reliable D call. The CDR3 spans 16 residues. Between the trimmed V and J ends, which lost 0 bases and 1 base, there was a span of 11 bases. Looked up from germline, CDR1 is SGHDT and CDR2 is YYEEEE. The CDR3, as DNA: TGTGCCAGCAGCTTGGCACGGAAATCTGCCAAAAACATTCAGTACTTC. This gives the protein CASSLARKSAKNIQYF.

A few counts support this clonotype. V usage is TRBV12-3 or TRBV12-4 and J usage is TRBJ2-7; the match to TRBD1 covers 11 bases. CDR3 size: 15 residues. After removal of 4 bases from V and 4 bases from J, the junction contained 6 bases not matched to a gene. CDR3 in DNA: TGTGCCAGCAGTTATCGGACAGGGGGCGGGTACGAGCAGTACTTC. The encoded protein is CASSYRTGGGYEQYF.

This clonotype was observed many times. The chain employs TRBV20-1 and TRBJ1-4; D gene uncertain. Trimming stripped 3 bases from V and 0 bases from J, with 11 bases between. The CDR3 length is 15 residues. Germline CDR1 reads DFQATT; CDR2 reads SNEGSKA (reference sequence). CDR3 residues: CSARSIPATNEKLFF. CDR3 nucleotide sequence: TGCAGTGCTAGGTCCATTCCTGCAACTAATGAAAAACTGTTTTTT.

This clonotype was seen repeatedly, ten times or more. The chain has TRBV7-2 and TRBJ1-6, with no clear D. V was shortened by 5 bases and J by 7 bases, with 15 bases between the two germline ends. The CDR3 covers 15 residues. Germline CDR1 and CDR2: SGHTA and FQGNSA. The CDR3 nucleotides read TGTGCCAGCAGCACTTACACGAATGGAAATTCACCCCTCCACTTT. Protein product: CASSTYTNGNSPLHF.

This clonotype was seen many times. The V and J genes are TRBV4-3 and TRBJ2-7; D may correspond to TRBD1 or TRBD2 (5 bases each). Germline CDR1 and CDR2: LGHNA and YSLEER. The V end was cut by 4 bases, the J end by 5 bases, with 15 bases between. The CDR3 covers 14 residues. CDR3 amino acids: CASSPTEGRNEQYF. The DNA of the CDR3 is TGCGCCAGCAGCCCCACAGAGGGGCGCAACGAGCAGTACTTC.

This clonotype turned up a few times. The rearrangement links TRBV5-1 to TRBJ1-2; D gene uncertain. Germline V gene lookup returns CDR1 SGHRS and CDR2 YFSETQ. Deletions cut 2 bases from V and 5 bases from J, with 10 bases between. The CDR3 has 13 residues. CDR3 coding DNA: TGCGCCAGCAGCTTTGACGTCGATTATGGCTACACCTTC. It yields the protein CASSFDVDYGYTF.

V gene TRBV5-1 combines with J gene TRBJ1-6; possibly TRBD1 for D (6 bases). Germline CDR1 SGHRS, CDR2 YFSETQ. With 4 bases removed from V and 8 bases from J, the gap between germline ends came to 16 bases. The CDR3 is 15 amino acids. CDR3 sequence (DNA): TGCGCCAGCAGCGCGGGGAACAACAGGGATTCACCCCTCCACTTT. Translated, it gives CASSAGNNRDSPLHF.

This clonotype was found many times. CDR3 DNA: TGTGCCAGCAGCCCGTCCAGGGTTTCCCTGGGGGAGCAGTACTTC. Translated, it gives CASSPSRVSLGEQYF. The chain is built from TRBV6-2 or TRBV6-3 and TRBJ2-7, with a tentative D call TRBD1 (5 bases). From germline, CDR1 is MNHEY and CDR2 SVGEGT. This CDR3 comprises 15 residues. Trimming removed 6 bases from V and 7 bases from J, with 22 bases in between.

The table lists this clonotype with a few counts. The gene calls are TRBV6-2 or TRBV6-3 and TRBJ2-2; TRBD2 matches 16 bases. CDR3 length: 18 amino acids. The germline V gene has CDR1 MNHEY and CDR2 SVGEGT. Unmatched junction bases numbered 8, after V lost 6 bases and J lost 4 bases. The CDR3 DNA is TGTGCCAGCAGCCCGGGACTAGCGGGAGGGCGTGGCACCGGGGAGCTGTTTTTT. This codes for CASSPGLAGGRGTGELFF.

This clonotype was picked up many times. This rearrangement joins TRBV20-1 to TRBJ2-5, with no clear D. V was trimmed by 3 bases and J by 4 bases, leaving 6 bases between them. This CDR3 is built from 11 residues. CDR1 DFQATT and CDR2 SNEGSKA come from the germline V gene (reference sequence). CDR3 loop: CSASRTETQYF. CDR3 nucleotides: TGCAGTGCTAGTAGAACAGAGACCCAGTACTTC.

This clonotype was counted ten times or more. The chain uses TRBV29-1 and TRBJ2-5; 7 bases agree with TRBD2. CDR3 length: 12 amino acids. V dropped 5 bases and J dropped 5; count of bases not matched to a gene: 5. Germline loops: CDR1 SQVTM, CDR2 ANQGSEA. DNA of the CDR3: TGCAGCGTTCGGGACGGGAGGGAGACCCAGTACTTC. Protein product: CSVRDGRETQYF.

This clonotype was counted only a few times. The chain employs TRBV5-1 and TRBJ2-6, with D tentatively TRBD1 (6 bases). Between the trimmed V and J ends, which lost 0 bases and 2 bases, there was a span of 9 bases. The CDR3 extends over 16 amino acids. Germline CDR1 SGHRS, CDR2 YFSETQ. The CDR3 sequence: CASSLDRAAGANVLTF. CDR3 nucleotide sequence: TGCGCCAGCAGCTTGGACAGGGCAGCTGGGGCCAACGTCCTGACTTTC.

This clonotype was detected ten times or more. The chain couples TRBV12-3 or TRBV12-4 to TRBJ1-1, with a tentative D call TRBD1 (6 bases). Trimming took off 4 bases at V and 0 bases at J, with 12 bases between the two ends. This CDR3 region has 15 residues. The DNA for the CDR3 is TGTGCCAGCAGTTATGGCAGGGGACTGAACACTGAAGCTTTCTTT. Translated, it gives CASSYGRGLNTEAFF.

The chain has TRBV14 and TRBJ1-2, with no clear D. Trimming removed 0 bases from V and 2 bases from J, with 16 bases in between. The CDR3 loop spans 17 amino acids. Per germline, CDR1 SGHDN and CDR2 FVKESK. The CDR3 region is CASSQDLIPPPNYGYTF. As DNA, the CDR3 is TGTGCCAGCAGCCAAGATTTGATCCCTCCCCCGAACTATGGCTACACCTTC.

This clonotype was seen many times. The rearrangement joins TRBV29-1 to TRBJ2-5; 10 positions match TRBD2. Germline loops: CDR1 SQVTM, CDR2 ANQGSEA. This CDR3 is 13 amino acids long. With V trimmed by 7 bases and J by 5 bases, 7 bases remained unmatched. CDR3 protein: CSALAGGGETQYF. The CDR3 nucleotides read TGCAGCGCCTTAGCGGGAGGAGGGGAGACCCAGTACTTC.

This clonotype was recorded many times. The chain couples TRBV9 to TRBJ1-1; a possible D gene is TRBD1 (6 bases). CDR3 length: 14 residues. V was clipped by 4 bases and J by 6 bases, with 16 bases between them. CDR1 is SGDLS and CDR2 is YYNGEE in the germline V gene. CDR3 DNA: TGTGCCAGCAGCCCCGGACAGCGGGCGGCTGAAGCTTTCTTT. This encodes CASSPGQRAAEAFF.

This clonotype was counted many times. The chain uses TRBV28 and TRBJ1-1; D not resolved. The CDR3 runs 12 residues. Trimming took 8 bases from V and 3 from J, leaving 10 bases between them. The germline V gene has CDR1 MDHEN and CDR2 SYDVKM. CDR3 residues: CASFAVYTEAFF. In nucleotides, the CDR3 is TGTGCCAGCTTTGCCGTCTACACTGAAGCTTTCTTT.

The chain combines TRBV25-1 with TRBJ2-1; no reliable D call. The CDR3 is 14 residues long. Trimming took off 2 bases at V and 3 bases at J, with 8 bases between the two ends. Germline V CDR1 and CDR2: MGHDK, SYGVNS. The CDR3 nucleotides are TGTGCCAGCAGTGAAGTCAAGGGCTACAATGAGCAGTTCTTC. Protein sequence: CASSEVKGYNEQFF.

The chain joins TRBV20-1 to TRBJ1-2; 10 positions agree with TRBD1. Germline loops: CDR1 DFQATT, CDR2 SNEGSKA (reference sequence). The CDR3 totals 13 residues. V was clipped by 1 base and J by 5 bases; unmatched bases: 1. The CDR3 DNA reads TGCAGTGCTAGAGGGGACAGGGGTTATGGCTACACCTTC. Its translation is CSARGDRGYGYTF.

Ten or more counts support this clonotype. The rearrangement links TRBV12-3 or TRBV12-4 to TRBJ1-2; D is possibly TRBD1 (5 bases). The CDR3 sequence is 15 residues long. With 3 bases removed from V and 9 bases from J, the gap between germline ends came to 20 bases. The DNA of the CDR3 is TGTGCCAGCAGTTTCCCACACAGGATCAACCCCCGCTACACCTTC. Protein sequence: CASSFPHRINPRYTF.

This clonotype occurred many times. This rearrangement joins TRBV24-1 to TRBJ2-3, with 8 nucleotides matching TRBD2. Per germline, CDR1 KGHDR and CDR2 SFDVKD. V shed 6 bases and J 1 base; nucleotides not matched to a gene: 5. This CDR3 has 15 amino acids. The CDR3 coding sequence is TGTGCCACCAGTCGTCCAGCGGGAGGCACAGATACGCAGTATTTT. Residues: CATSRPAGGTDTQYF.

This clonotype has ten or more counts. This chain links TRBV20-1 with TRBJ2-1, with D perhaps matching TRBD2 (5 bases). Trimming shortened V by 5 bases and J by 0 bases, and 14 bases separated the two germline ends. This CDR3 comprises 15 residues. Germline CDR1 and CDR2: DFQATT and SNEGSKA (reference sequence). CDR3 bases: TGCAGTGCTCGACTTAGCGATAACTCCTACAATGAGCAGTTCTTC. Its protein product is CSARLSDNSYNEQFF.

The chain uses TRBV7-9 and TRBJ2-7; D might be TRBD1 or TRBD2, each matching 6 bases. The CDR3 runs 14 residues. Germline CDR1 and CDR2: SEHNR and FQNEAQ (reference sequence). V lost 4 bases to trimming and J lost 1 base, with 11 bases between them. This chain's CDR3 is CASSSGAQSYEQYF. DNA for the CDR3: TGTGCCAGCAGCTCGGGGGCACAGTCCTACGAGCAGTACTTC.